There are a few counts of the clone carrying this TCR beta chain. Its antigen is not identified. The sample contains more than one DNA sequence encoding this CDR3. Regarding treatment: oral pan-JAK inhibitor, 5-10 mg twice daily. The data were taken from a study of CD8+ T cells in alopecia areata. Study at large: Patients remained on tofacitinib for 6 to 18 months and then went 6 months without it.

V lost 3 bases and J lost 7, with 4 bases in between. This CDR3 has 12 amino acids. Germline values: CDR1 LNHNV, CDR2 YYDKDF (reference sequence). As the sequencing template, cDNA was produced by extracting RNA and reverse transcribing it. Clones were sequenced by immunoSEQ multiplex PCR, and TCRdb holds only the in-frame ones, with some missing. The data show around 200,000 clones, with roughly 64% seen just once and roughly an eighth held by the top ten. General study points: Links between baseline CD8+ expansion and response need larger treated cohorts. Significant decreases in scalp clonality and expanded CD8+ clones followed tofacitinib treatment.

The chain combines TRBV15 with TRBJ1-6; D call uncertain. Here the sequenced sample was CD8+ T cells sorted from blood, taken at week 24, from a patient treated with tofacitinib. The sequence came from a human donor with alopecia areata. The CDR3 bases are TGTGCCACCAGCAGGGGGAATTCACCCCTCCACTTT. This translates into CATSRGNSPLHF. The variable domain in full, completed from reference TRBV15 and TRBJ1-6, reads DAMVIQNPRYQVTQFGKPVTLSCSQTLNHNVMYWYQQKSSQAPKLLFHYYDKDFNNEADTPDNFQSRRPNTSFCFLDIRSPGLGDTAMYLCATSRGNSPLHFGNGTRLTVT.